This section outlines one TCR beta chain sequence together with its context. This entry is derived from a study of early T cells in non-severe SARS-CoV-2 infection. This CDR3 has 16 residues. CDR1 is MNHNY and CDR2 is SVGAGI in the germline V gene (reference sequence). V shed 2 bases and J 2 bases; nucleotides not matched to a gene: 4. TCRdb ran MiXCR on the 5' RACE reads and lists one entry per CDR3 protein. The sample holds 55,000 to 80,000 distinct CDR3 sequences, about 10% seen once. The TCR was taken from an adult who was a healthcare worker with PCR-confirmed SARS-CoV-2 infection or an uninfected control (not recorded which). Sequences were derived from whole blood, sampled at baseline. The J gene is TRBJ1-4, the V gene TRBV6-6; the match to TRBD1 covers 8 bases. Written as DNA, the CDR3 is TGTGCCAGCAGTTACCCAAACAGGGGGACTAATGAAAAACTGTTTTTT. Its translation is CASSYPNRGTNEKLFF.